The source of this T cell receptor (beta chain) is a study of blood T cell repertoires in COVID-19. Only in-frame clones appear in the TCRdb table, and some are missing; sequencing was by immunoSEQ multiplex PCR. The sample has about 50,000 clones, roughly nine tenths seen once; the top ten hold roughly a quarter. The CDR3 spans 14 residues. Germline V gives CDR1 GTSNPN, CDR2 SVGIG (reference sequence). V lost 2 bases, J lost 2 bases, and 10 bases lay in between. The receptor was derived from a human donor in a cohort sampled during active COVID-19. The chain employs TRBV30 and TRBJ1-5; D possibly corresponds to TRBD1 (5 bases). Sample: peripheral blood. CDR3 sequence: CAWSWGEGNQPQHF. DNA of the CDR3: TGTGCCTGGAGTTGGGGCGAGGGCAATCAGCCCCAGCATTTT. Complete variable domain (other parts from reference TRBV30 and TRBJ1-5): SQTIHQWPATLVQPVGSPLSLECTVEGTSNPNLYWYRQAAGRGLQLLFYSVGIGQISSEVPQNLSASRPQDRQFILSSKKLLLSDSGFYLCAWSWGEGNQPQHFGDGTRLSIL.